This TCR beta chain appears in the sequencing data of a study of shared clonotypes between healthy human individuals. With regard to this clone: The antigen is unknown.

Study findings and constraints: Generation probabilities of non-shared clonotypes were lower (relative to those shared by all four donors). A handful of donors showed sharing of approximately 5% of naive CD4 clonotypes. The study generally estimated greater richness for naive than memory subsets. Sample collection involved blood only; tissue repertoires are likely different.

TCRdb's copy holds only in-frame clones and misses some; the assay was immunoSEQ multiplex PCR. The sample contains 1,500,000 or so clones, approximately 98.5% of which appear only once. The CDR3 spans 15 residues. V shed 5 bases, J shed 5 bases, and the junction held 9 bases outside the gene matches. Germline V gene lookup returns CDR1 SGHTA and CDR2 FQGNSA. This sequence originates from a man younger than 45 in good health. V gene TRBV7-2 combines with J gene TRBJ2-3; the match to TRBD1 covers 8 bases. Material for sequencing was naive CD4+ T cells sorted from blood. Subset specified: CD45RA+ positively selected. The CDR3 DNA follows: TGTGCCAGCAGCCGACGGACAGGGCAAGGAGATACGCAGTATTTT. It codes for CASSRRTGQGDTQYF.